The TCR beta chain described here comes from a study of OX40 agonist ivuxolimab in advanced cancers. Study background: Partial responses were achieved by three patients, of whom one had hepatocellular carcinoma and two had cutaneous melanoma.

Remarks on this clone: Its target is not known.

Here immunoSEQ multiplex PCR was the method, and the copy in TCRdb shows in-frame clones only, minus some. The table has 40,000 to 60,000 clones, 80% to 90% seen once; the top ten hold roughly 48%. This CDR3 spans 15 amino acids. V lost 6 bases and J lost 8; bases outside the gene matches: 12. CDR1 is MNHEY and CDR2 is SMNVEV in the germline V gene (reference sequence). Overall study findings and caveats: Clonal expansion from baseline to week 6 occurred in both CD4+ and CD8+ T cells.

The sequencing here drew on CD4+ or CD8+ T cells sorted from blood, taken in a trial of the OX40 agonist ivuxolimab. This TCR was sampled from an adult with an advanced solid tumor such as melanoma, head and neck, liver or kidney cancer. This chain uses TRBV27 with TRBJ2-2; TRBD1 matches at 7 bases. The CDR3 is CASRLGRDRKGELFF. The CDR3, as DNA: TGTGCCAGCAGATTGGGCCGGGACAGAAAAGGGGAGCTGTTTTTT.